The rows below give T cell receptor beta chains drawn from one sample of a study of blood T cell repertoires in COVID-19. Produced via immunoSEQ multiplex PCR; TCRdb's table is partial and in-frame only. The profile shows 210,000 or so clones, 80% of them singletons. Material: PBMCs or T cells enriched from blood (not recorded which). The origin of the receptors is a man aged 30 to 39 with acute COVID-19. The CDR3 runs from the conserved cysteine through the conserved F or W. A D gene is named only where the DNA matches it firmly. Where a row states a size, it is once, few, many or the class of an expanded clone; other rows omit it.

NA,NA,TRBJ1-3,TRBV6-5,CASRPEDSSGNTIYF,TGTGCCAGCAGGCCTGAGGACAGCTCTGGAAACACCATATATTTT
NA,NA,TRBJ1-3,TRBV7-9,CASSDTPGHSGNTIYF,TGTGCCAGCAGCGACACACCGGGACACTCTGGAAACACCATATATTTT
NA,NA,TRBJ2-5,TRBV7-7,CASSLAAGPETQYF,TGTGCCAGCAGCTTGGCAGCGGGTCCCGAGACCCAGTACTTC
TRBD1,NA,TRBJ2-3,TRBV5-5,CASSLEGPGTGLADTQYF,TGTGCCAGCAGCTTGGAGGGGCCCGGGACAGGGTTGGCAGATACGCAGTATTTT
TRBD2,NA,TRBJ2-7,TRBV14,CASSQERGGSEQYF,TGTGCCAGCAGCCAAGAGCGGGGGGGCTCCGAGCAGTACTTC
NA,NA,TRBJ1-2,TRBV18,CASSGDSATNYGYTF,TGTGCCAGCTCAGGCGACAGTGCTACTAACTATGGCTACACCTTC
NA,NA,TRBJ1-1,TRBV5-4,CASSLAAVNTEAFF,TGTGCCAGCAGCTTGGCTGCGGTGAACACTGAAGCTTTCTTT
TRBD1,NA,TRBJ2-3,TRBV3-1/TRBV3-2,CGIGQGTDTQYF,TGTGGAATAGGACAGGGAACAGATACGCAGTATTTT
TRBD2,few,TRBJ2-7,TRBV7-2,CASSGDGTSRFISFF,TGTGCCAGCAGCGGCGACGGGACTAGCCGGTTCATTTCCTTCTTC
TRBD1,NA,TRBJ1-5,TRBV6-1,CASSEGQGARPQHF,TGTGCCAGCAGTGAAGGACAGGGGGCTCGGCCCCAGCATTTT
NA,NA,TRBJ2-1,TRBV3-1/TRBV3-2,CASSQELTGYNEQFF,TGTGCCAGCAGCCAAGAACTAACCGGCTACAATGAGCAGTTCTTC
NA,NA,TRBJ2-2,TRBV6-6,CASTRSSNTGELFF,TGTGCCAGCACGAGGTCCTCGAACACCGGGGAGCTGTTTTTT
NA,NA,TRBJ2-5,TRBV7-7,CASSRSLQKTQYF,TGTGCCAGCAGCCGTAGTCTCCAAAAGACCCAGTACTTC
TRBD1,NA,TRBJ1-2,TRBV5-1,CASSLGTGGNGYTF,TGCGCCAGCAGCTTAGGGACAGGGGGCAATGGCTACACCTTC
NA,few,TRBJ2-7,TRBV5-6,CASSPWGLLGGEQYF,TGTGCCAGCAGCCCCTGGGGCCTCTTGGGCGGCGAGCAGTACTTC
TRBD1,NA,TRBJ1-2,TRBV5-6,CASSPQLWTGGNYGYTF,TGTGCCAGCAGCCCGCAGTTGTGGACAGGGGGCAACTATGGCTACACCTTC
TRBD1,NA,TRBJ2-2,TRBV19,CASSMTGANTGELFF,TGTGCCAGTAGTATGACAGGGGCTAACACCGGGGAGCTGTTTTTT
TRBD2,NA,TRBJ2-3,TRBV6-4,CASSDSAGGPDTQYF,TGTGCCAGCAGTGACTCAGCGGGGGGGCCAGATACGCAGTATTTT
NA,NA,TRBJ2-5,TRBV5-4,CASSLGGSDGTQYF,TGTGCCAGCAGCTTGGGAGGCTCGGATGGGACCCAGTACTTC
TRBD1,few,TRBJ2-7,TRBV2,CASNGRTGILLQYEQYF,TGTGCCAGCAATGGTAGGACAGGGATCCTGCTTCAGTACGAGCAGTACTTC
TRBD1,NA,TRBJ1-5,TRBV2,CASSEGQGQPQHF,TGTGCCAGCAGTGAGGGACAGGGTCAGCCCCAGCATTTT
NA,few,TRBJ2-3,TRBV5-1,CASSLGGYTDTQYF,TGCGCCAGCAGCTTGGGCGGCTACACAGATACGCAGTATTTT
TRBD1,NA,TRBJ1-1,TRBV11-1,CASSGAFQGGQAAFF,TGTGCCAGCAGTGGAGCCTTCCAGGGGGGACAGGCGGCTTTCTTT
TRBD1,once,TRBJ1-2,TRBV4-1,CASSPDRAYGYTF,TGCGCCAGCAGCCCCGACAGGGCCTATGGCTACACCTTC
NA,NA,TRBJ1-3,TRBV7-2,CASSLGWGPLNTIYF,TGTGCCAGCAGCTTAGGGTGGGGCCCTTTAAACACCATATATTTT
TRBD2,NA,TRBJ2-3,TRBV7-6,CASSLGVVASGFTDTQYF,TGTGCCAGCAGCTTAGGGGTCGTGGCTAGCGGATTCACAGATACGCAGTATTTT
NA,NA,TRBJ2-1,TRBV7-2,CASAPYGGPNEQFF,TGTGCCAGCGCACCATATGGGGGCCCCAATGAGCAGTTCTTC
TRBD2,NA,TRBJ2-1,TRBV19,CASSMIRGLAGVEQFF,TGTGCCAGTAGTATGATAAGGGGACTAGCGGGGGTTGAGCAGTTCTTC
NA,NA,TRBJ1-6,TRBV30,CAWRKGVSNSPLHF,TGTGCCTGGAGGAAGGGGGTTAGTAATTCACCCCTCCACTTT
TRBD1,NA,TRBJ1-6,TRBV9,CASSQMDRGPPGNSPLHF,TGTGCCAGCTCCCAGATGGACAGGGGGCCCCCGGGTAATTCACCCCTCCACTTT
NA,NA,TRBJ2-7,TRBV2,CASSDTPGTGSAYEQYF,TGTGCCAGCAGCGATACTCCGGGCACGGGGAGCGCCTACGAGCAGTACTTC
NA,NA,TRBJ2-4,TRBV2,CASSVTGLGEGIQYF,TGTGCCAGCAGTGTCACGGGATTGGGCGAAGGCATTCAGTACTTC
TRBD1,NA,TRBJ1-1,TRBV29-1,CSAYDRDGMNTEAFF,TGCAGCGCGTATGACAGGGATGGAATGAACACTGAAGCTTTCTTT
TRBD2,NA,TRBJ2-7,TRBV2,CASSIAGKSYEQYF,TGTGCCAGCAGTATAGCGGGAAAATCCTACGAGCAGTACTTC
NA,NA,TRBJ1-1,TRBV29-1,CSALGGGDTEAFF,TGCAGCGCCCTAGGAGGGGGGGACACTGAAGCTTTCTTT
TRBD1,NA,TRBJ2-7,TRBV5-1,CASSLLGQIYEQYF,TGCGCCAGCAGCTTGTTGGGACAGATCTACGAGCAGTACTTC
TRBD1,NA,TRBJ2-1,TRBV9,CASSPHPTGFNEQFF,TGTGCCAGCAGCCCCCATCCGACAGGGTTCAATGAGCAGTTCTTC
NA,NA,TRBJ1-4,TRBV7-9,CASSLVDSEKLFF,TGTGCCAGCAGCTTAGTTGACAGCGAAAAACTGTTTTTT
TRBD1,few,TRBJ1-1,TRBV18,CASSRQGNTEAFF,TGTGCCAGCTCACGACAGGGAAACACTGAAGCTTTCTTT
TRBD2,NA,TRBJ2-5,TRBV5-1,CASSPTVRGAKREETQYF,TGCGCCAGCAGCCCAACGGTGCGGGGGGCAAAACGGGAAGAGACCCAGTACTTC
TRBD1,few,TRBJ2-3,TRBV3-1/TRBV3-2,CASSPGGDTQYF,TGTGCCAGCAGCCCAGGGGGAGATACGCAGTATTTT
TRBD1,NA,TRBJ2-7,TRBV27,CASSWTGKSYEQYF,TGTGCCAGCAGTTGGACAGGGAAGTCCTACGAGCAGTACTTC